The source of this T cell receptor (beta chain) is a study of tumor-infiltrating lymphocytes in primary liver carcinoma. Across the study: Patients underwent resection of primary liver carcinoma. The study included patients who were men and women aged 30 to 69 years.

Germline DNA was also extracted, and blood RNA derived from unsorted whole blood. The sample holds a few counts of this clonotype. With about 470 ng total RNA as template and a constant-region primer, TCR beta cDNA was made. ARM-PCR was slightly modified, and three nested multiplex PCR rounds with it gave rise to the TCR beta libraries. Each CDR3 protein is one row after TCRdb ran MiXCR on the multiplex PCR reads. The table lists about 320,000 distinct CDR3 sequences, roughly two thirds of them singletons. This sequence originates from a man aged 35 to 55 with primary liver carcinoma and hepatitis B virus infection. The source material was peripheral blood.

The DNA of the CDR3 is TGTGCCAGCAGTTTATTCGCGGGACAGGGGAACACTGAAGCTTTCTTT. Its protein product is CASSLFAGQGNTEAFF. The chain couples TRBV12-3 or TRBV12-4 to TRBJ1-1, with 9 bases lining up with TRBD1. The CDR3 is 16 residues long. V was clipped by 2 bases and J by 1 base; unmatched bases: 5.